This TCR beta chain originates from a study of CD8 T cells in Susac syndrome. About 0.5 to 1 ug RNA was reverse transcribed with random hexamers. Via MiXCR, TCRdb re-called the immunoSEQ multiplex PCR reads, giving one row per CDR3 protein. Of 200,000 to 250,000 distinct CDR3 sequences in the sample, about 95% were seen once. The V and J ends lost 7 bases and 7 bases, in that order; junction bases with no gene match: 9. The CDR3 is 14 residues long. The germline V gene has CDR1 SGHRS and CDR2 YFSETQ. This chain joins TRBV5-1 and TRBJ2-1, with 9 bases lining up with TRBD2. Sequenced material: CD4+ T cells from PBMCs. The clonotype comes from a human donor with multiple sclerosis. This chain's CDR3 is CASGSTSGPNEQFF. CDR3 bases: TGCGCCAGCGGATCGACTAGCGGCCCTAATGAGCAGTTCTTC.